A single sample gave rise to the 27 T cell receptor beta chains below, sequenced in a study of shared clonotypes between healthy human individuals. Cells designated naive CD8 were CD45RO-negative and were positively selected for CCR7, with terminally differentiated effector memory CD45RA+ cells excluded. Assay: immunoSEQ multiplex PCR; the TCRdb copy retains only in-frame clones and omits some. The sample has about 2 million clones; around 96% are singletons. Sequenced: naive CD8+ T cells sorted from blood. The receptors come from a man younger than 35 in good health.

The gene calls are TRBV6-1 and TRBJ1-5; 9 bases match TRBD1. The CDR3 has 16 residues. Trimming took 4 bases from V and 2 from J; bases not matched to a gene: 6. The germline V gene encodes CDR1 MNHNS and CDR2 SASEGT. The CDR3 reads CASSATGGAGNQPQHF. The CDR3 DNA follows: TGTGCCAGCAGTGCCACAGGGGGCGCAGGCAATCAGCCCCAGCATTTT.

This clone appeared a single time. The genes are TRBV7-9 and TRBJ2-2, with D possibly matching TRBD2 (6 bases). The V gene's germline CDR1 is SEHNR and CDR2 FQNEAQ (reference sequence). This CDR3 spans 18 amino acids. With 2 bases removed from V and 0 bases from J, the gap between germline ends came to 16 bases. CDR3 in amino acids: CASSLPTEGSANTGELFF. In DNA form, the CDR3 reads TGTGCCAGCAGCTTACCAACGGAGGGGTCGGCGAACACCGGGGAGCTGTTTTTT.

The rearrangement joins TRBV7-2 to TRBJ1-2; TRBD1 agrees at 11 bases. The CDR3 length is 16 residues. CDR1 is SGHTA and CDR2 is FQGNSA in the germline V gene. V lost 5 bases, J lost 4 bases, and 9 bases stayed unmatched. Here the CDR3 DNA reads TGTGCCAGCAGCGACCGGGACAGGGGGTTGGCCTATGGCTACACCTTC. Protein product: CASSDRDRGLAYGYTF.

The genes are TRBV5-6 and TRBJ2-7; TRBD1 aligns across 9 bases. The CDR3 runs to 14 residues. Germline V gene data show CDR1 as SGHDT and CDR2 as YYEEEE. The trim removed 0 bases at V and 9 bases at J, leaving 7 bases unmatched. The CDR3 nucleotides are TGTGCCAGCAGCTTGGGGACAGGGGTCTTGGGGCAGTACTTC. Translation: CASSLGTGVLGQYF. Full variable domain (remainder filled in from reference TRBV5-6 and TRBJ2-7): DAGVTQSPTHLIKTRGQQVTLRCSPKSGHDTVSWYQQALGQGPQFIFQYYEEEERQRGNFPDRFSGHQFPNYSSELNVNALLLGDSALYLCASSLGTGVLGQYFGPGTRLTVT.

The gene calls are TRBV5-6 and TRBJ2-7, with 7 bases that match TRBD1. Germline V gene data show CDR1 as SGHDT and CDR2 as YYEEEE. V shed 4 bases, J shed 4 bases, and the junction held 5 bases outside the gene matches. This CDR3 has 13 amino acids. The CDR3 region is CASSRQGAYEQYF. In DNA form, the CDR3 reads TGTGCCAGCAGCCGACAGGGAGCTTACGAGCAGTACTTC.

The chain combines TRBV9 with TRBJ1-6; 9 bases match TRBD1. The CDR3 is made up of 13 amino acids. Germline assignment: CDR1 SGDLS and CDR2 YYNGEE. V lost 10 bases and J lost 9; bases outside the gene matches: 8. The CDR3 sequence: CAPVGTGTSPLHF. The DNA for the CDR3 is TGTGCCCCGGTCGGGACAGGGACTTCACCCCTCCACTTT.

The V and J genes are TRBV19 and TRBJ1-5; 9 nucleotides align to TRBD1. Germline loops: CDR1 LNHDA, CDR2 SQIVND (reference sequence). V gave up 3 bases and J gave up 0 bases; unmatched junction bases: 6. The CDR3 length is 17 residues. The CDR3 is CASSMWTGVYSNQPQHF. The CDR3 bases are TGTGCCAGTAGTATGTGGACAGGGGTCTATAGCAATCAGCCCCAGCATTTT.

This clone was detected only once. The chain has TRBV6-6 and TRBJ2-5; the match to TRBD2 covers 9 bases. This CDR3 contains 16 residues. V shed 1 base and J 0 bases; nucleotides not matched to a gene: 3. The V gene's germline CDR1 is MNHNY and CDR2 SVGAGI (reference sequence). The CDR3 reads CASSYWASGDQETQYF. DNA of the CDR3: TGTGCCAGCAGTTACTGGGCTAGCGGGGACCAAGAGACCCAGTACTTC.

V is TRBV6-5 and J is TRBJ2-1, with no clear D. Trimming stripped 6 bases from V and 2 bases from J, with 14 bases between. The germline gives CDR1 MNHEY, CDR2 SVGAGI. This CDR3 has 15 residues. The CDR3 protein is CASRQINLAYNEQFF. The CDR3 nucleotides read TGTGCCAGCAGACAAATTAACCTTGCCTACAATGAGCAGTTCTTC.

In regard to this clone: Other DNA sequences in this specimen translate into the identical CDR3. CDR3 sequence reads: CASSLGGRQPQHF. The CDR3 bases are TGTGCCAGCAGTTTAGGGGGTCGCCAGCCCCAGCATTTT. The chain employs TRBV28 and TRBJ1-5, with D maybe TRBD1 (5 bases). Germline V lookup: CDR1 MDHEN, CDR2 SYDVKM. The CDR3 length is 13 residues. V was cut by 2 bases and J by 7 bases, with 9 bases left in between.

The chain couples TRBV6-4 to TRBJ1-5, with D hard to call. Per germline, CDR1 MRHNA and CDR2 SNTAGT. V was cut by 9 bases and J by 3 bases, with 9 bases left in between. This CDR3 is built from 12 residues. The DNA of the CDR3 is TGTGCCAGGGCAGAGCCCAATCAGCCCCAGCATTTT. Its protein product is CARAEPNQPQHF.

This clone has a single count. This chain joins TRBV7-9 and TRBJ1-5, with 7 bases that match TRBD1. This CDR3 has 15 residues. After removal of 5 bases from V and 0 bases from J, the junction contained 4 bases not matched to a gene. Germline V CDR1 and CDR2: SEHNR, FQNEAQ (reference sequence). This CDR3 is CASSQGTASNQPQHF. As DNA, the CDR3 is TGTGCCAGCAGCCAAGGGACAGCTAGCAATCAGCCCCAGCATTTT.

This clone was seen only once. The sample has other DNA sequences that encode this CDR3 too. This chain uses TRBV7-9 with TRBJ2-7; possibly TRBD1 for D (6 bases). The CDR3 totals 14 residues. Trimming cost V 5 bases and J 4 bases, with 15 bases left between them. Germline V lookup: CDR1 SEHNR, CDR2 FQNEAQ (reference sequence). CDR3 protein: CASSPTTGFYEQYF. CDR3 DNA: TGTGCCAGCAGCCCAACGACAGGATTTTACGAGCAGTACTTC.

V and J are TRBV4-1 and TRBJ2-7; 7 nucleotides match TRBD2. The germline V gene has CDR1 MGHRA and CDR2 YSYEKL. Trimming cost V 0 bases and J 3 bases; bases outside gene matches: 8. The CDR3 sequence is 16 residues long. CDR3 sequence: CASSQDWGGWDYEQYF. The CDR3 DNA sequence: TGCGCCAGCAGCCAAGATTGGGGGGGGTGGGACTACGAGCAGTACTTC.

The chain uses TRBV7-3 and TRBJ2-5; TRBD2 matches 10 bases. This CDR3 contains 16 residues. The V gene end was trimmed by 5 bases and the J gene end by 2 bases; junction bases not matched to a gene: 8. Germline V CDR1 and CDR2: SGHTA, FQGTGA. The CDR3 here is CASSPDPLAGQETQYF. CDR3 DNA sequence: TGTGCCAGCAGCCCCGACCCACTAGCGGGGCAAGAGACCCAGTACTTC.

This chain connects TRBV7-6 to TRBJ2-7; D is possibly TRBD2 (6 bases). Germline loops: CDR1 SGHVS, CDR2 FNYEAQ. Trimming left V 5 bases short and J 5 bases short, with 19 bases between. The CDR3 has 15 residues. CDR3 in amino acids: CASSPQLGGEDEQYF. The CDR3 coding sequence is TGTGCCAGCAGCCCCCAGCTGGGGGGTGAGGACGAGCAGTACTTC.

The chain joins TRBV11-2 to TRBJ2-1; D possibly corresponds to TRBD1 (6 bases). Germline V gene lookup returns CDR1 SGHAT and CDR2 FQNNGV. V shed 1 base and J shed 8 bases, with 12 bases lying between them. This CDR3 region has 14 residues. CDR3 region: CASSLVTGGHEQFF. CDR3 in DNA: TGTGCCAGCAGCTTAGTAACTGGGGGCCATGAGCAGTTCTTC.

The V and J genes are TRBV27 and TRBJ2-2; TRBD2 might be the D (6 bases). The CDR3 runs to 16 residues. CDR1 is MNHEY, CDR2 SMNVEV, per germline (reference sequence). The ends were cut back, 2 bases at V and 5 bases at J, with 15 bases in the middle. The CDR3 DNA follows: TGTGCCAGCAGTTTAGTAGGGAGCCGGGGGACCGGGGAGCTGTTTTTT. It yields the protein CASSLVGSRGTGELFF.

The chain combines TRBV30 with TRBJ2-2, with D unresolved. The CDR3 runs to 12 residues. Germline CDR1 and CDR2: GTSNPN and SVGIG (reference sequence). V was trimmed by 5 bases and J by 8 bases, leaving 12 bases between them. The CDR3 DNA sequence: TGTGCCTGGGTTAGTGTATTGGGGGAGCTGTTTTTT. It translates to CAWVSVLGELFF.

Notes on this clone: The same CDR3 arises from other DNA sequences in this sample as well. This chain's CDR3 is CASSSGTGFYEQYF. The CDR3 DNA follows: TGCGCCAGCAGCTCCGGGACAGGGTTCTACGAGCAGTACTTC. The chain joins TRBV5-1 to TRBJ2-7, with 9 bases fitting TRBD1. The ends lost 3 bases at V and 3 bases at J; junction bases unmatched: 4. The CDR3 contains 14 residues. Per the germline V gene, CDR1 is SGHRS and CDR2 is YFSETQ.

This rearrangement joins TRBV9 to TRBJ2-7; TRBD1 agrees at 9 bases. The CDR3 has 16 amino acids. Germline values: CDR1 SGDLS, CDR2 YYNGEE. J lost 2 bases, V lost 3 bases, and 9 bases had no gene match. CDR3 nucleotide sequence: TGTGCCAGCAGCGCCGGGCCGGGACAGGGAGCCTACGAGCAGTACTTC. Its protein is CASSAGPGQGAYEQYF.

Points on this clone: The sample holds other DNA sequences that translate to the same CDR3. CDR3 nucleotides: TGCGCCAGCAGCTTGGTTGGAGGCCCTTACAATGAGCAGTTCTTC. Residues: CASSLVGGPYNEQFF. V and J are TRBV5-1 and TRBJ2-1; tentatively, D is TRBD2 (5 bases). V was trimmed by 0 bases and J by 4 bases, leaving 11 bases between them. The V gene's germline CDR1 is SGHRS and CDR2 YFSETQ. The CDR3 is made up of 15 amino acids.

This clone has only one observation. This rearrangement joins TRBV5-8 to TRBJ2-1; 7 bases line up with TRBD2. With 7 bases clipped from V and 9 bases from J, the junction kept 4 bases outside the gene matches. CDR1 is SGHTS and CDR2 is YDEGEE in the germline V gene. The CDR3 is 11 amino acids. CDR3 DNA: TGTGCCAGCCGCGCGGGGGTTGAGCAGTTCTTC. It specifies CASRAGVEQFF. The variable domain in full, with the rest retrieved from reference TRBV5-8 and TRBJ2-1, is EAGVTQSPTHLIKTRGQQATLRCSPISGHTSVYWYQQALGLGLQFLLWYDEGEERNRGNFPPRFSGRQFPNYSSELNVNALELEDSALYLCASRAGVEQFFGPGTRLTVL.

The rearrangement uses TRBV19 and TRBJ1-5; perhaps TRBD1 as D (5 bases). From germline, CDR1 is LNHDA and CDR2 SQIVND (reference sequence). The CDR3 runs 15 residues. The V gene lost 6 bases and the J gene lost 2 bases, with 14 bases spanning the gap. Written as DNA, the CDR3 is TGTGCCAGTAGATACGGGACGGAAGGCAATCAGCCCCAGCATTTT. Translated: CASRYGTEGNQPQHF.

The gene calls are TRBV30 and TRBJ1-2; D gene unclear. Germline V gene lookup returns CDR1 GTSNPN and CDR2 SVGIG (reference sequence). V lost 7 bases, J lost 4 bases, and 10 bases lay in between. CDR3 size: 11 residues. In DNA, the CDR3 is TGTGCCTCCTTTGACGGCTATGGCTACACCTTC. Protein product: CASFDGYGYTF.

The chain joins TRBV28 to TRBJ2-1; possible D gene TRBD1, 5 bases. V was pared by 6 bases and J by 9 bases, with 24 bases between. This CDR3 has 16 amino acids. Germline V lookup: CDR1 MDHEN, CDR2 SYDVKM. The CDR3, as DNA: TGTGCCAGCAGGTTGACAGATCCCTATATGGCTAGTGAGCAGTTCTTC. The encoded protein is CASRLTDPYMASEQFF.

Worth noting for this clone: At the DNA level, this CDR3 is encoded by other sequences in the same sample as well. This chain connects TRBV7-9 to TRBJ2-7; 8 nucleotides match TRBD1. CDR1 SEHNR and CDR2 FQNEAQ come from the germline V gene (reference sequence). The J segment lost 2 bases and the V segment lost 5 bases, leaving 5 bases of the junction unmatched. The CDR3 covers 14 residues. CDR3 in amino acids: CASSHRDRPYEQYF. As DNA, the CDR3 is TGTGCCAGCAGCCACCGGGACAGGCCCTACGAGCAGTACTTC.